The present entry profiles one T cell receptor (beta chain) with its context. The PCR made use of 60 Vbeta and 13 Jbeta primers. The table came from immunoSEQ multiplex PCR; TCRdb's copy has only in-frame clones and leaves some out. This table holds around 94,000 clones, roughly three fifths found once. The CDR3 runs 13 residues. CDR1 is LNHDA and CDR2 is SQIVND in the germline V gene (reference sequence). V trimming: 6 bases; J trimming: 9 bases; junction bases outside the gene matches: 7. This sample was included in a study of cytomegalovirus exposure and HLA in healthy donors. Each of the donors was a healthy bone marrow donor. Likely unrecorded immune exposures existed in these nominally healthy donors.

The sample comprised PBMCs. The sequence derives from a young man in good health and CMV-seronegative. V is TRBV19 and J is TRBJ2-1; 8 bases fit TRBD2. The CDR3 DNA sequence: TGTGCCAGTAGGGGACTAGGAAGGGGTGAGCAGTTCTTC. This encodes CASRGLGRGEQFF. The full variable domain, rest sourced from reference TRBV19 and TRBJ2-1, is DGGITQSPKYLFRKEGQNVTLSCEQNLNHDAMYWYRQDPGQGLRLIYYSQIVNDFQKGDIAEGYSVSREKKESFPLTVTSAQKNPTAFYLCASRGLGRGEQFFGPGTRLTVL.